The 29 T cell receptor beta chains reported below all come from one sample, sequenced in a study of T cell repertoires in ileal Crohn's disease. Sequencing used immunoSEQ multiplex PCR; TCRdb keeps in-frame clones, though not all of them. The data contain 16,000 or so clones, 75% to 85% of them seen just once; the ten biggest clones take up around 4%. The sequenced sample was ileal tissue. The receptors were sampled from an adult with Crohn's disease.

Only one count was recorded for this clone. This chain connects TRBV5-1 to TRBJ1-1; D possibly corresponds to TRBD1 (6 bases). Trimming removed 2 bases at V and 0 bases at J, with 8 bases between. From germline, CDR1 is SGHRS and CDR2 YFSETQ. The CDR3 sequence is 14 residues long. Here the CDR3 DNA reads TGCGCCAGCAGCTTCCGGGACATGAACACTGAAGCTTTCTTT. It encodes CASSFRDMNTEAFF.

The V call is TRBV2, the J call TRBJ2-3; 7 nucleotides line up with TRBD2. The CDR3 is made up of 19 amino acids. Losses at the gene ends were 8 bases for V and 2 bases for J; bases not matched to a gene: 22. CDR1 is SNHLY, CDR2 FYNNEI, per germline. The CDR3 bases are TGTGCCAGCTGTCTGGGGCGGGCGTTTTCGGCGGGAGACACAGATACGCAGTATTTT. It translates to CASCLGRAFSAGDTDTQYF.

The chain joins TRBV6-6 to TRBJ2-4, with D tentatively TRBD1 (5 bases). Germline lookup yields CDR1 MNHNY and CDR2 SVGAGI (reference sequence). This CDR3 is 15 amino acids long. Trimming stripped 7 bases from V and 0 bases from J, with 13 bases between. In DNA, the CDR3 is TGTGCCAGCACCCCACAGGAGCTAGCCAAAAACATTCAGTACTTC. Its translation: CASTPQELAKNIQYF.

The V call is TRBV19, the J call TRBJ1-2, with 7 bases aligning to TRBD1. From germline, CDR1 is LNHDA and CDR2 SQIVND (reference sequence). Trimming took 3 bases from V and 0 from J; bases not matched to a gene: 4. The CDR3 has 15 residues. The CDR3 bases are TGTGCCAGTAGTATCGGGACAGCTCCTAACTATGGCTACACCTTC. Translation: CASSIGTAPNYGYTF.

V usage is TRBV28 and J usage is TRBJ2-3; tentative D call: TRBD2 (6 bases). From germline, CDR1 is MDHEN and CDR2 SYDVKM. The germline V and J ends were trimmed by 5 bases and 2 bases, with 17 bases remaining between them. This CDR3 comprises 16 residues. This CDR3 is CASSPRREWVTDTQYF. Written as DNA, the CDR3 is TGTGCCAGCAGTCCCCGTCGGGAGTGGGTCACAGATACGCAGTATTTT. Combining the CDR3 with reference TRBV28 and TRBJ2-3 gives the whole variable domain DVKVTQSSRYLVKRTGEKVFLECVQDMDHENMFWYRQDPGLGLRLIYFSYDVKMKEKGDIPEGYSVSREKKERFSLILESASTNQTSMYLCASSPRREWVTDTQYFGPGTRLTVL.

V gene TRBV5-5 combines with J gene TRBJ1-1; 8 positions agree with TRBD1. After removal of 5 bases from V and 14 bases from J, the junction contained 14 bases not matched to a gene. The CDR3 is made up of 13 amino acids. Per the germline V gene, CDR1 is SGHKS and CDR2 is YYEKEE (reference sequence). The CDR3 here is CASSYTGGLKGFF. For the CDR3, the DNA is TGTGCCAGCAGTTACACAGGGGGGTTAAAGGGGTTCTTT.

This chain uses TRBV27 with TRBJ2-1; 9 bases fit TRBD2. V was pared by 0 bases and J by 8 bases, with 11 bases of the junction left unmatched. CDR1 and CDR2 (germline): MNHEY, SMNVEV (reference sequence). The CDR3 loop spans 17 amino acids. The CDR3 reads CASSLSSGLASRHEQFF. CDR3 in DNA: TGTGCCAGCAGTTTATCCTCCGGACTAGCGAGCCGACATGAGCAGTTCTTC.

Here the CDR3 DNA reads TGTGCCAGCAGTCCGAAGGAGGCAAGAATCTCTGGGGCCAACGTCCTGACTTTC. Protein product: CASSPKEARISGANVLTF. The chain couples TRBV2 to TRBJ2-6; weak D call: TRBD2 (5 bases). This CDR3 spans 18 amino acids. Trimming removed 5 bases at V and 0 bases at J, with 17 bases between. The V gene's germline CDR1 is SNHLY and CDR2 FYNNEI.

The table lists this clone with a count of one. The chain carries TRBV6-6 and TRBJ1-1, with unresolved D. V lost 2 bases to trimming and J lost 3 bases, with 7 bases between them. Germline loops: CDR1 MNHNY, CDR2 SVGAGI (reference sequence). This CDR3 region has 13 residues. The CDR3 coding sequence is TGTGCCAGCAGTTACGGGAGTGACACTGAAGCTTTCTTT. It is translated as CASSYGSDTEAFF.

This clone was found once. CDR3 coding DNA: TGTGCCACCAAAACGACAGGGGATAACTACGAGCAGTACTTC. Amino acid sequence: CATKTTGDNYEQYF. This chain links TRBV5-4 with TRBJ2-7; 8 nucleotides line up with TRBD1. The J segment lost 3 bases and the V segment lost 9 bases, leaving 11 bases of the junction unmatched. Per the germline V gene, CDR1 is SGHNT and CDR2 is YYREEE (reference sequence). This CDR3 region has 14 residues. The complete variable domain, with remaining parts taken from reference TRBV5-4 and TRBJ2-7, reads ETGVTQSPTHLIKTRGQQVTLRCSSQSGHNTVSWYQQALGQGPQFIFQYYREEENGRGNFPPRFSGLQFPNYSSELNVNALELDDSALYLCATKTTGDNYEQYFGPGTRLTVT.

The gene calls are TRBV28 and TRBJ2-7; the D gene is possibly TRBD1 (5 bases). Trimming pared 6 bases from V and 4 bases from J, leaving 10 bases between. Germline V gene data show CDR1 as MDHEN and CDR2 as SYDVKM. The length of the CDR3 is 12 residues. The CDR3 region is CASSATVYEQYV. DNA for the CDR3: TGTGCCAGCAGCGCGACAGTTTACGAGCAGTACGTC.

This rearrangement joins TRBV30 to TRBJ2-6; D is unresolved. The CDR3 loop spans 15 amino acids. The germline V and J ends were trimmed by 4 bases and 3 bases, with 13 bases remaining between them. Per the germline V gene, CDR1 is GTSNPN and CDR2 is SVGIG (reference sequence). The CDR3 coding sequence is TGTGCCTGGAAGCCACCACTCTTTGGGGCCAACGTCCTGACTTTC. Translating gives CAWKPPLFGANVLTF.

This clone appeared a single time. The chain is built from TRBV27 and TRBJ2-7; 9 nucleotides agree with TRBD1. The CDR3 runs 14 residues. In germline, CDR1 is MNHEY, CDR2 SMNVEV (reference sequence). V lost 3 bases and J lost 2; bases outside the gene matches: 2. CDR3 coding DNA: TGTGCCAGCAGTTTGACAGGGGGGCCCTACGAGCAGTACTTC. Protein: CASSLTGGPYEQYF.

This clone came up once. This sequence joins TRBV23-1 and TRBJ2-7; perhaps TRBD2 as D (5 bases). TRBV23-1 falls under the ORF class, with uncertain function. The CDR3 is 12 residues long. The V end lost 7 bases, the J end lost 6 bases, and 13 bases lay between the germline ends. CDR3 amino acids: CASILARREQYV. For the CDR3, the DNA is TGCGCCAGCATCCTAGCAAGGCGCGAGCAGTACGTC.

This chain links TRBV6-5 with TRBJ2-7, with TRBD1 matching 9 bases. The J segment lost 6 bases and the V segment lost 2 bases, leaving 5 bases of the junction unmatched. CDR3 length equals 14 residues. Germline V gene lookup returns CDR1 MNHEY and CDR2 SVGAGI. CDR3 amino acids: CASSYLQGAGEQYV. The CDR3 nucleotides are TGTGCCAGCAGTTACCTACAGGGGGCCGGCGAGCAGTACGTC.

The chain carries TRBV9 and TRBJ2-1, with TRBD2 identical over 7 bases. The CDR3 contains 15 residues. The V segment lost 0 bases and the J segment 6 bases; nucleotides outside the gene matches: 6. Germline V lookup: CDR1 SGDLS, CDR2 YYNGEE. CDR3 amino acids: CASSVVVGGSNEQFF. In nucleotides, the CDR3 is TGTGCCAGCAGCGTAGTGGTGGGAGGGAGCAATGAGCAGTTCTTC.

This sequence joins TRBV6-6 and TRBJ2-1; 9 bases map to TRBD2. Germline loops: CDR1 MNHNY, CDR2 SVGAGI (reference sequence). V dropped 2 bases and J dropped 7; count of bases not matched to a gene: 6. This CDR3 has 15 residues. CDR3 residues: CASSYQETSGNEQFF. CDR3 DNA sequence: TGTGCCAGCAGTTACCAAGAGACTAGCGGTAATGAGCAGTTCTTC.

This sequence joins TRBV19 and TRBJ1-5; 7 nucleotides agree with TRBD1. Germline V gene sequence: CDR1 LNHDA, CDR2 SQIVND (reference sequence). This CDR3 spans 13 amino acids. V was pared by 5 bases and J by 4 bases, with 2 bases of the junction left unmatched. In DNA, the CDR3 is TGTGCCAGTAGTCGGGACAGAAATCAGCCCCAGCATTTT. Protein: CASSRDRNQPQHF.

The V call is TRBV19, the J call TRBJ1-3, with D uncertain. Trimming left V 3 bases short and J 2 bases short, with 14 bases between. CDR3 length equals 16 residues. The V gene's germline CDR1 is LNHDA and CDR2 SQIVND (reference sequence). The CDR3 DNA reads TGTGCCAGTAGTATCGCCTCCGGGGTAGCTGGAAACACCATATATTTT. It translates to CASSIASGVAGNTIYF.

The rearrangement links TRBV6-6 to TRBJ1-5, with unresolved D. The length of the CDR3 is 16 residues. With 5 bases removed from V and 4 bases from J, the gap between germline ends came to 18 bases. CDR1 and CDR2 from the germline V gene are MNHNY and SVGAGI (reference sequence). CDR3 sequence reads: CASSHLTGPGNQPQHF. CDR3 DNA sequence: TGTGCCAGCAGTCACTTGACCGGGCCGGGGAATCAGCCCCAGCATTTT.

The chain is built from TRBV5-6 and TRBJ1-6; 9 bases agree with TRBD1. Germline assignment: CDR1 SGHDT and CDR2 YYEEEE. V lost 4 bases to trimming and J lost 10 bases; unmatched junction nucleotides: 12. The CDR3 extends over 16 amino acids. The CDR3 sequence: CASSIMSGQGHSPLHF. CDR3 sequence (DNA): TGTGCCAGCAGCATCATGAGTGGACAGGGGCACTCACCCCTCCACTTT.

This clone came up a few times. The chain links TRBV25-1 to TRBJ2-1, with D perhaps TRBD2 (5 bases). The CDR3 covers 13 residues. Germline V gene data show CDR1 as MGHDK and CDR2 as SYGVNS. The V end was cut by 6 bases, the J end by 8 bases, with 14 bases between. For the CDR3, the DNA is TGTGCCAGCAGCCTCGCGGCGGGTCATGAGCAGTTCTTC. Protein: CASSLAAGHEQFF.

This clone has more than one count but fewer than ten. The chain employs TRBV5-1 and TRBJ2-1, with TRBD1 matching over 12 bases. J was trimmed by 9 bases and V by 4 bases; bases with no gene match: 11. The CDR3 length is 16 residues. Germline V gene data show CDR1 as SGHRS and CDR2 as YFSETQ. CDR3 protein: CASSHRDRGRSGEQFF. The CDR3 bases are TGCGCCAGCAGCCACCGGGACAGGGGGCGAAGTGGTGAGCAGTTCTTC.

This sequence joins TRBV5-1 and TRBJ2-3; maybe TRBD1 (5 bases). The V gene lost 4 bases and the J gene lost 6 bases, with 18 bases spanning the gap. The CDR3 extends over 15 amino acids. The germline CDR1 and CDR2 sequences are SGHRS and YFSETQ. CDR3 nucleotide sequence: TGCGCCAGCAGCAATAGGTGGGGCCTCGCGGATACGCAGTATTTT. Translating it yields CASSNRWGLADTQYF.

CDR3 sequence reads: CASSRQAGRGNTIYF. The CDR3 DNA sequence: TGTGCCAGCAGCCGCCAAGCGGGGAGAGGAAACACCATATATTTT. The chain joins TRBV5-4 to TRBJ1-3; D is ambiguous. Trimming removed 4 bases at V and 4 bases at J, with 15 bases between. The CDR3 is 15 amino acids. The germline V gene encodes CDR1 SGHNT and CDR2 YYREEE (reference sequence).

This chain connects TRBV7-9 to TRBJ2-1; D might be TRBD1 (5 bases). From germline, CDR1 is SEHNR and CDR2 FQNEAQ (reference sequence). This CDR3 is 11 amino acids long. V was shortened by 5 bases and J by 11 bases, with 10 bases between the two germline ends. Here the CDR3 reads CASSPGHQQFF. The CDR3 DNA reads TGTGCCAGCAGCCCTGGACACCAGCAGTTCTTC.

V is TRBV4-1 and J is TRBJ2-5; D is perhaps TRBD2 (5 bases). The length of the CDR3 is 13 residues. With 4 bases removed from V and 1 base from J, the gap between germline ends came to 7 bases. CDR1 is MGHRA, CDR2 YSYEKL, per germline. CDR3 nucleotides: TGCGCCAGCAGCCCCGCGGGCCAAGAGACCCAGTACTTC. This gives the protein CASSPAGQETQYF.

This clone appeared a few times. The chain carries TRBV19 and TRBJ1-2; D perhaps matches TRBD1 (6 bases). CDR1 and CDR2 (germline): LNHDA, SQIVND (reference sequence). The ends were cut back, 8 bases at V and 5 bases at J, with 12 bases in the middle. The CDR3 totals 12 residues. The DNA for the CDR3 is TGTGCCAGTCTGACAGGCCAATATGGCTACACCTTC. Protein product: CASLTGQYGYTF.

The count of this clone is one. This chain uses TRBV29-1 with TRBJ1-2; D remains ambiguous. This CDR3 comprises 13 residues. Per the germline V gene, CDR1 is SQVTM and CDR2 is ANQGSEA. V was cut by 6 bases and J by 1 base, with 12 bases left in between. The CDR3 nucleotides read TGCAGCGTAGGCGGCGAAGGTAACTATGGCTACACCTTC. Its translation is CSVGGEGNYGYTF.